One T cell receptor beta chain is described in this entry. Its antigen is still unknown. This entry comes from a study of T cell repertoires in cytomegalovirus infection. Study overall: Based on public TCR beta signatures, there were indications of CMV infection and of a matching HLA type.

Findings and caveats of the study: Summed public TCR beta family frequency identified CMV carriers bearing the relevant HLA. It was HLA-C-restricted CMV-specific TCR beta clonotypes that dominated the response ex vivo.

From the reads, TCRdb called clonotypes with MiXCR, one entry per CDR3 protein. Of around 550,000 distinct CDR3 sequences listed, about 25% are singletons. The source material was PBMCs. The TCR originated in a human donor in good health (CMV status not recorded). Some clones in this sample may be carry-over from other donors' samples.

The CDR3 loop reads CASSAPGSEAFF. DNA for the CDR3: TGTGCCAGCTCCGCGCCCGGGTCTGAAGCTTTCTTT. V usage is TRBV18 and J usage is TRBJ1-1; D remains ambiguous. Per the germline V gene, CDR1 is KGHSH and CDR2 is LQKENI. The V gene lost 6 bases and the J gene lost 6 bases, with 11 bases spanning the gap. The CDR3 loop spans 12 amino acids.